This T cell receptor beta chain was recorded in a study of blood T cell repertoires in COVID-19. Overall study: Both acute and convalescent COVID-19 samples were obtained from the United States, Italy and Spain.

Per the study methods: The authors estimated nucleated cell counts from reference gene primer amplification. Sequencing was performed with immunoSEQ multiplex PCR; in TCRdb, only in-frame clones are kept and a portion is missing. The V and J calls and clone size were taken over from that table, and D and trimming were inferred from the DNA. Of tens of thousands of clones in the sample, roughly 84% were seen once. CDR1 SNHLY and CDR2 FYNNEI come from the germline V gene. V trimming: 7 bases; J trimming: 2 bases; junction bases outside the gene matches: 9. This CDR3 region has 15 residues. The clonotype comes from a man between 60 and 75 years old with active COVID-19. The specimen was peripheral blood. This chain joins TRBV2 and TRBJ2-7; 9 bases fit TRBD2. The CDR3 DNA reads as TGTGCCAGCAAGTTAGCGGGGGCCTTTACCTACGAGCAGTACTTC. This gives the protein CASKLAGAFTYEQYF.